This is a list of T cell receptor beta chains from one sample in a study of T cell responses to AZD1222 COVID-19 vaccine. Method: immunoSEQ multiplex PCR; TCRdb's copy keeps in-frame clones and lacks some. Of fewer than 250,000 clones listed, around 93% are singletons. Sample: peripheral blood, taken on day 0 of MenACWY control vaccination. Receptors were obtained from an adult in good health. Each CDR3 is given with its conserved first and last residue. A D gene is named only where the DNA matches it firmly. Some rows mark clone size as missing; the rest say once, few, many or name a class of expanded clone.

v_call,j_call,clone_size,d_call,cdr3_aa,cdr3_nt
TRBV2,TRBJ1-5,.,.,CASSGQTVNQPQHF,TGTGCCAGCAGTGGCCAGACAGTTAATCAGCCCCAGCATTTT
TRBV7-9,TRBJ2-1,few,TRBD2,CASSPRPAGGPSHNEQFF,TGTGCCAGCAGCCCCCGTCCAGCGGGGGGGCCTTCGCACAATGAGCAGTTCTTC
TRBV18,TRBJ2-3,.,TRBD2,CASSPYGTSGYTDTQYF,TGTGCCAGCTCACCTTACGGGACTAGCGGGTACACAGATACGCAGTATTTT
TRBV6-5,TRBJ1-2,.,.,CASSYSAGNYGYTF,TGTGCCAGCAGTTACTCTGCGGGGAACTATGGCTACACCTTC
TRBV10-3,TRBJ2-7,.,.,CAISESGMLSRREQYF,TGTGCCATCAGTGAGTCTGGGATGTTAAGCCGTCGGGAGCAGTACTTC
TRBV5-4,TRBJ2-5,.,TRBD1,CASSRDRHVQETQYF,TGTGCCAGCTCCCGGGACAGGCATGTTCAAGAGACCCAGTACTTC
TRBV29-1,TRBJ1-1,.,.,CSVLRGMNTEAFF,TGCAGCGTGCTCAGGGGAATGAACACTGAAGCTTTCTTT
TRBV28,TRBJ2-6,.,TRBD1,CASRTGTDLLSGANVLTF,TGTGCCAGCCGAACAGGGACAGACCTTCTCTCTGGGGCCAACGTCCTGACTTTC
TRBV5-1,TRBJ1-1,.,.,CASSPEGPTEAFF,TGCGCCAGCAGCCCCGAGGGACCCACTGAAGCTTTCTTT
TRBV18,TRBJ1-4,.,TRBD1,CASSGQGFMNEKLFF,TGTGCCAGCTCAGGACAGGGCTTCATGAATGAAAAACTGTTTTTT
TRBV19,TRBJ1-5,.,TRBD1,CASLKAGQGGQPQHF,TGTGCCAGCTTGAAAGCGGGACAGGGGGGACAGCCCCAGCATTTT
TRBV7-9,TRBJ2-1,.,.,CASSLAPYRSYNEQFF,TGTGCCAGCAGCTTAGCGCCCTATCGCTCCTACAATGAGCAGTTCTTC
TRBV5-5,TRBJ1-6,.,.,CASRRSGSSYNSPLHF,TGTGCCAGCAGGCGCTCGGGGAGCTCCTATAATTCACCCCTCCACTTT
TRBV5-4,TRBJ1-3,.,TRBD1,CASSKAGGEGNTIYF,TGTGCCAGCAGCAAAGCAGGGGGCGAAGGAAACACCATATATTTT
TRBV5-4,TRBJ2-7,.,.,CASGLGTGAYEQYF,TGTGCCAGCGGCCTCGGGACTGGAGCCTACGAGCAGTACTTC
TRBV7-8,TRBJ1-2,once,.,CASSAKQVGYGYTF,TGTGCCAGCAGCGCTAAACAAGTGGGCTATGGCTACACCTTC
TRBV5-5,TRBJ1-1,.,TRBD1,CASSTLTGETEAFF,TGTGCCAGCAGCACTCTGACAGGGGAGACTGAAGCTTTCTTT
TRBV11-2,TRBJ2-5,.,TRBD1,CASSPTGGKTQYF,TGTGCCAGCAGCCCGACAGGGGGAAAGACCCAGTACTTC
TRBV19,TRBJ1-6,.,TRBD1,CASSRDRGSYNSPLHF,TGTGCCAGTAGTAGGGACAGGGGCTCCTATAATTCACCCCTCCACTTT
TRBV4-1,TRBJ1-1,once,.,CASSQDKGVGMNTEAFF,TGCGCCAGCAGCCAAGATAAAGGTGTGGGGATGAACACTGAAGCTTTCTTT
TRBV5-8,TRBJ1-2,.,TRBD1,CASSLGSRLTGISYGYTF,TGTGCCAGCAGCTTGGGATCCCGTTTGACAGGGATAAGCTATGGCTACACCTTC
TRBV7-9,TRBJ1-1,.,.,CASSWGRNTEAFF,TGTGCCAGCAGCTGGGGCAGGAACACTGAAGCTTTCTTT
TRBV20-1,TRBJ1-2,.,.,CSASGGYGYTF,TGCAGTGCCAGCGGGGGCTATGGCTACACCTTC
TRBV7-2,TRBJ2-3,.,.,CASSLAGLGTDTQYF,TGTGCCAGCAGCTTAGCGGGACTCGGCACAGATACGCAGTATTTT